A selection of T cell receptor beta chains follows, all from one sample in a study of shared clonotypes between healthy human individuals. The method was immunoSEQ multiplex PCR; TCRdb's version includes in-frame clones alone and lacks a portion of them. Of 470,000 or so clones in the sample, around 80% were seen once. Material: PBMCs. Receptors originate from a woman in her thirties or forties in good health. Some clones in this sample may be carry-over from other donors' samples. Both conserved end residues are part of each CDR3. D genes are given only for firm matches. Clone size is not always given. Where it is, it says once, few, many or a class for expanded clones.

v_gene	abundance	j_gene	d_gene	CDR3aa	CDR3nt
TRBV6-6	.	TRBJ2-7	.	CASSGALRAFYEQYF	TGTGCCAGCAGTGGCGCCCTTCGGGCATTCTACGAGCAGTACTTC
TRBV28	.	TRBJ2-1	.	CASKVGFDEQFF	TGTGCCAGCAAGGTGGGGTTCGATGAGCAGTTCTTC
TRBV11-2	.	TRBJ2-1	TRBD2	CASSQGTSGVGDEQFF	TGTGCCAGCAGCCAGGGGACTAGCGGAGTCGGGGATGAGCAGTTCTTC
TRBV27	.	TRBJ2-7	.	CASSYYEQYF	TGTGCCAGCAGCTACTACGAGCAGTACTTC
TRBV6-5	few	TRBJ2-7	.	CATQAVASYEQYF	TGTGCCACCCAGGCCGTGGCCTCCTACGAGCAGTACTTC
TRBV7-6	few	TRBJ2-2	TRBD2	CASSTLAGDTGELFF	TGTGCCAGCAGCACGCTAGCGGGAGACACCGGGGAGCTGTTTTTT
TRBV7-8	.	TRBJ1-3	.	CASSPEGRISGNTIYF	TGTGCCAGCAGCCCAGAAGGACGGATCTCTGGAAACACCATATATTTT
TRBV19	.	TRBJ1-1	.	CASSGALGTEAFF	TGTGCCAGCAGTGGGGCTTTGGGCACTGAAGCTTTCTTT
TRBV11-2	.	TRBJ2-1	.	CASSLIGRRGSYNEQFF	TGTGCCAGCAGCTTAATTGGGAGGAGGGGCTCCTACAATGAGCAGTTCTTC
TRBV18	.	TRBJ2-2	.	CASSPAATGELFF	TGTGCCAGCTCACCAGCAGCTACCGGGGAGCTGTTTTTT
TRBV7-7	.	TRBJ1-4	.	CASSAGVGEKLFF	TGTGCCAGCAGCGCGGGGGTTGGGGAAAAACTGTTTTTT
TRBV28	.	TRBJ1-2	TRBD1	CATEQGWGNGYTF	TGTGCCACCGAACAGGGGTGGGGTAATGGCTACACCTTC
TRBV5-1	.	TRBJ1-2	TRBD1	CASSLAGQGAYGYTF	TGCGCCAGCAGCTTGGCCGGACAGGGGGCCTATGGCTACACCTTC
TRBV6-5	.	TRBJ2-2	.	CASSGVGELFF	TGTGCCAGCAGCGGGGTGGGGGAGCTGTTTTTT
TRBV5-4	.	TRBJ2-3	TRBD1	CASSLVKGARDTQYF	TGTGCCAGCAGCTTGGTCAAGGGGGCGCGAGATACGCAGTATTTT
TRBV7-2	.	TRBJ1-5	.	CASSSVGASQPQHF	TGTGCCAGCAGCTCGGTGGGGGCTAGTCAGCCCCAGCATTTT
TRBV18	.	TRBJ1-5	.	CASSPQGVGNQPQHF	TGTGCCAGCTCACCACAGGGGGTGGGCAATCAGCCCCAGCATTTT
TRBV2	.	TRBJ1-2	TRBD1	CASSELGRGRGYGYTF	TGTGCCAGCAGTGAACTGGGCAGGGGGCGCGGCTATGGCTACACCTTC
TRBV30	.	TRBJ1-4	TRBD1	CAGDSYNEKLFF	TGTGCGGGGGACAGCTATAATGAAAAACTGTTTTTT
TRBV9	.	TRBJ2-1	.	CASSVEADNEQFF	TGTGCCAGCAGCGTAGAGGCGGACAATGAGCAGTTCTTC
TRBV28	.	TRBJ2-7	TRBD2	CASRHGLAGGGEQYF	TGTGCCAGCAGACATGGACTAGCGGGAGGAGGCGAGCAGTACTTC
TRBV2	.	TRBJ1-2	TRBD1	CASSAGQGFGYTF	TGTGCCAGCAGTGCGGGACAGGGCTTTGGCTACACCTTC
TRBV19	many	TRBJ2-2	TRBD2	CASSTGTSGSSGTGELFF	TGTGCCAGTAGTACCGGGACTAGCGGGAGTTCGGGCACCGGGGAGCTGTTTTTT
TRBV6-4	.	TRBJ2-7	.	CASSRTGSSYEQYF	TGTGCCAGCAGCCGGACGGGGAGCTCCTACGAGCAGTACTTC
TRBV7-9	.	TRBJ1-5	.	CASSLSSNQPQHF	TGTGCCAGCAGCCTATCGAGCAATCAGCCCCAGCATTTT
TRBV6-6	.	TRBJ1-4	.	CASSYTGAGANEKLFF	TGTGCCAGCAGTTACACGGGGGCTGGGGCTAATGAAAAACTGTTTTTT
TRBV28	.	TRBJ1-3	.	CASSLDSYSGNTIYF	TGTGCCAGCAGTTTGGACAGTTACTCTGGAAACACCATATATTTT
TRBV4-1	.	TRBJ1-2	TRBD1	CASSPRQGDYGYTF	TGCGCCAGCAGCCCCCGACAGGGTGACTATGGCTACACCTTC
TRBV18	.	TRBJ2-7	.	CASSPQGPYEQYF	TGTGCCAGCTCACCACAGGGTCCCTACGAGCAGTACTTC
TRBV14	.	TRBJ1-6	.	CASSQEGSPLHF	TGTGCCAGCAGCCAAGAAGGATCACCCCTCCACTTT
TRBV27	.	TRBJ2-2	.	CASSLGITGELFF	TGTGCCAGCAGTTTAGGTATTACCGGGGAGCTGTTTTTT
TRBV7-8	.	TRBJ2-7	.	CASSFRRQGYEQYF	TGTGCCAGCAGCTTCCGTCGGCAGGGCTACGAGCAGTACTTC
TRBV7-3	.	TRBJ2-5	.	CASSPFSRVETQYF	TGTGCCAGCAGCCCCTTTTCTCGGGTGGAGACCCAGTACTTC
TRBV18	.	TRBJ2-5	TRBD1	CASSPSGTGLGETQYF	TGTGCCAGCTCACCGTCCGGGACAGGGTTGGGGGAGACCCAGTACTTC
TRBV5-6	.	TRBJ2-2	.	CASSSWLGTGELFF	TGTGCCAGCAGCTCCTGGCTTGGCACCGGGGAGCTGTTTTTT
TRBV28	.	TRBJ1-2	.	CASSRPGTGLGYTF	TGTGCCAGCAGCCGACCGGGAACAGGGCTTGGCTACACCTTC
TRBV28	.	TRBJ2-3	TRBD2	CASSTIRGGTSDTQYF	TGTGCCAGCAGTACCATTCGGGGAGGGACTTCAGATACGCAGTATTTT
TRBV5-6	once	TRBJ2-3	.	CASSLFGTDTQYF	TGTGCCAGCAGCTTGTTTGGCACAGATACGCAGTATTTT
TRBV30	.	TRBJ1-1	.	CAWRTRVDTEAFF	TGTGCCTGGAGGACCCGTGTAGACACTGAAGCTTTCTTT
TRBV5-1	.	TRBJ1-3	TRBD1	CASSTGTGATGNTIYF	TGCGCCAGCAGCACGGGGACAGGGGCGACTGGAAACACCATATATTTT
TRBV7-8	.	TRBJ2-7	.	CASSPRYEQYF	TGTGCCAGCAGCCCCAGATACGAGCAGTACTTC
TRBV5-1	.	TRBJ2-7	TRBD1	CASSLVGWDRVREQYF	TGCGCCAGCAGCTTGGTCGGGTGGGACAGGGTGAGGGAGCAGTACTTC
TRBV7-2	once	TRBJ2-1	TRBD2	CASSLLAGGLDEQFF	TGTGCCAGCAGCTTACTAGCGGGAGGGCTCGATGAGCAGTTCTTC
TRBV10-3	.	TRBJ2-1	.	CAISPLALADNEQFF	TGTGCCATCAGCCCCCTAGCGTTAGCGGACAATGAGCAGTTCTTC
TRBV5-4	few	TRBJ1-2	TRBD1	CASSLEATGGGYTF	TGTGCCAGCAGCTTGGAGGCGACAGGGGGTGGCTACACCTTC
TRBV9	.	TRBJ2-7	.	CASSVAWQSSYEQYF	TGTGCCAGCAGCGTAGCCTGGCAAAGCTCCTACGAGCAGTACTTC
TRBV11-3	.	TRBJ2-1	TRBD1	CASSLRQGPYNEQFF	TGTGCCAGCAGCTTAAGACAGGGCCCCTACAATGAGCAGTTCTTC
TRBV6-1	few	TRBJ2-7	TRBD2	CASSAETSGSYEQYF	TGTGCCAGCAGTGCCGAGACTAGCGGCTCCTACGAGCAGTACTTC
TRBV28	.	TRBJ1-4	.	CASSFLGGPTNEKLFF	TGTGCCAGCAGTTTTTTGGGCGGGCCGACTAATGAAAAACTGTTTTTT
TRBV9	.	TRBJ1-6	TRBD1	CASSPRQGPYSPLHF	TGTGCCAGCAGCCCCCGACAGGGCCCTTATTCACCCCTCCACTTT
TRBV30	.	TRBJ2-7	.	CAWGERVEQYF	TGTGCCTGGGGAGAGAGGGTTGAGCAGTACTTC
TRBV28	.	TRBJ1-1	.	CASSFWSWGASNTEAFF	TGTGCCAGCAGTTTTTGGAGTTGGGGGGCCTCGAACACTGAAGCTTTCTTT
TRBV7-9	once	TRBJ2-5	TRBD1	CASSVQGYGETQYF	TGTGCCAGCAGCGTACAGGGGTATGGAGAGACCCAGTACTTC
TRBV4-2	.	TRBJ2-3	TRBD2	CASSQDAGVVVTDTQYF	TGTGCCAGCAGCCAAGACGCGGGAGTGGTCGTCACAGATACGCAGTATTTT
TRBV12-5	few	TRBJ2-3	TRBD2	CASGLGLAGRGDTQYF	TGTGCTAGTGGTTTAGGCCTAGCGGGAAGGGGAGATACGCAGTATTTT
TRBV18	.	TRBJ2-2	TRBD2	CASSLRGDTGELFF	TGTGCCAGCTCCCTCCGGGGGGACACCGGGGAGCTGTTTTTT
TRBV10-3	.	TRBJ2-7	.	CAISFRDVEGSYEQYF	TGTGCCATCAGTTTCCGGGACGTAGAGGGGTCCTACGAGCAGTACTTC
TRBV5-1	.	TRBJ1-5	.	CASSVGTGLQPQHF	TGCGCCAGCAGCGTGGGCACAGGGCTACAGCCCCAGCATTTT
TRBV28	.	TRBJ2-2	.	CASSSVGELFF	TGTGCCAGCAGTTCAGTCGGGGAGCTGTTTTTT
TRBV28	many	TRBJ1-5	.	CASSLTSRIPNQPQHF	TGTGCCAGCAGTTTGACCAGCCGCATCCCAAATCAGCCCCAGCATTTT